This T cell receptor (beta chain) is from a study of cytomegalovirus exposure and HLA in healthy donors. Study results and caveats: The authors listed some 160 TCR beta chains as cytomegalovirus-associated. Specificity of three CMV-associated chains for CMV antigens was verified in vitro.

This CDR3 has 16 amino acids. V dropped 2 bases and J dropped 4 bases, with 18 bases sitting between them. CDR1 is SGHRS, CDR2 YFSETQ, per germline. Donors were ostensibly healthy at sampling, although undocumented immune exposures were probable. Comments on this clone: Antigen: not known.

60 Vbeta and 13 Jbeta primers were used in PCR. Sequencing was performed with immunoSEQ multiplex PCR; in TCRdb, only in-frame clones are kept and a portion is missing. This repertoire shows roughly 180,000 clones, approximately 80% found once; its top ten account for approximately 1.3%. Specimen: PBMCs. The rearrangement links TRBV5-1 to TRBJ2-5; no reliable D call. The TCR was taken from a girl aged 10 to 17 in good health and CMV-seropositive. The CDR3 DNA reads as TGCGCCAGCAGCTTCGAGTCTCTAGGTTCGTCAGAGACCCAGTACTTC. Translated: CASSFESLGSSETQYF.